The 31 T cell receptor beta chains presented below share a single source sample, sequenced in a study of blood T cell repertoires in COVID-19. Repertoires were generated with immunoSEQ multiplex PCR, while TCRdb's copy carries only in-frame clones and drops some. The table lists over 85,000 clones, approximately 91% of them singletons, with roughly 4.3% in the top ten. The sample was peripheral blood. These receptors were taken from a man between 18 and 35 years old with acute or convalescent COVID-19.

The sample holds one count of this clone. V and J are TRBV18 and TRBJ2-5; TRBD2 might be the D (6 bases). Germline loops: CDR1 KGHSH, CDR2 LQKENI. The CDR3 covers 19 residues. V dropped 2 bases and J dropped 7 bases, with 29 bases sitting between them. In DNA form, the CDR3 reads TGTGCCAGCTCACCATCATCTGTCGATCGGGGGTATCCACGGGGGACCCAGTACTTC. It specifies CASSPSSVDRGYPRGTQYF.

J is TRBJ1-6 and V is TRBV5-1; TRBD1 matches at 7 bases. The CDR3 has 16 amino acids. Per germline, CDR1 SGHRS and CDR2 YFSETQ. V shed 3 bases, J shed 1 base, and the junction held 4 bases outside the gene matches. CDR3 DNA: TGCGCCAGCAGCTCCGACAGGGAGTCCTATAATTCACCCCTCCACTTT. Protein product: CASSSDRESYNSPLHF.

The chain has TRBV2 and TRBJ2-3; D remains ambiguous. Deletions cut 5 bases from V and 0 bases from J, with 15 bases between. The V gene's germline CDR1 is SNHLY and CDR2 FYNNEI. CDR3 length equals 16 residues. The CDR3 spells CASSSLPLFSTDTQYF. The DNA for the CDR3 is TGTGCCAGCAGTTCCCTTCCCCTCTTTAGCACAGATACGCAGTATTTT.

The genes are TRBV12-3 or TRBV12-4 and TRBJ2-1; D unresolved. The CDR3 is 11 residues long. Trimming left V 5 bases short and J 9 bases short, with 8 bases between. In DNA form, the CDR3 reads TGTGCCAGCAGTCCCCGCAGTGAGCAGTTCTTC. It codes for CASSPRSEQFF.

The gene calls are TRBV5-1 and TRBJ2-7; TRBD2 is a possible D gene (5 bases). The germline V gene encodes CDR1 SGHRS and CDR2 YFSETQ. V lost 7 bases to trimming and J lost 4 bases, with 15 bases between them. The CDR3 has 13 residues. The CDR3: CASAARVPYEQYF. In DNA form, the CDR3 reads TGCGCCAGCGCGGCGCGGGTTCCGTACGAGCAGTACTTC.

V is TRBV19 and J is TRBJ2-2; 8 nucleotides align to TRBD2. This CDR3 spans 14 amino acids. With V trimmed by 4 bases and J by 7 bases, 5 bases remained unmatched. Germline V gene sequence: CDR1 LNHDA, CDR2 SQIVND (reference sequence). In DNA form, the CDR3 reads TGTGCCAGTAGTAACGGGCTAGCGGGCGGGGAGCTGTTTTTT. The encoded protein is CASSNGLAGGELFF.

The rearrangement uses TRBV29-1 and TRBJ2-5; 9 bases agree with TRBD1. J was trimmed by 1 base and V by 7 bases; bases with no gene match: 4. The CDR3 is 13 amino acids. The germline gives CDR1 SQVTM, CDR2 ANQGSEA. CDR3 DNA sequence: TGCAGCGCCGGGACAGGGTCCCAAGAGACCCAGTACTTC. Translation: CSAGTGSQETQYF.

The gene calls are TRBV18 and TRBJ1-4, with D perhaps TRBD1 (6 bases). The CDR3 runs to 16 residues. Between the trimmed V and J ends, which lost 6 bases and 2 bases, there was a span of 16 bases. Germline V lookup: CDR1 KGHSH, CDR2 LQKENI. The CDR3 spells CASSPEMGATNEKLFF. CDR3 nucleotide sequence: TGTGCCAGCTCGCCAGAGATGGGGGCCACTAATGAAAAACTGTTTTTT.

This chain uses TRBV3-1 (or the pseudogene TRBV3-2) with TRBJ2-3, with D perhaps matching TRBD2 (6 bases). Germline V gives CDR1 LGHDT, CDR2 YNNKEL (reference sequence). Between the trimmed V and J ends, which lost 0 bases and 1 base, there was a span of 11 bases. CDR3 length: 16 residues. This chain's CDR3 is CASSQDLWGGTDTQYF. The CDR3 DNA sequence: TGTGCCAGCAGCCAAGATCTGTGGGGGGGCACAGATACGCAGTATTTT.

The chain combines TRBV6-5 with TRBJ1-2; D ambiguous. Germline lookup yields CDR1 MNHEY and CDR2 SVGAGI. With 5 bases removed from V and 6 bases from J, the gap between germline ends came to 10 bases. This CDR3 spans 12 amino acids. CDR3: CASSPGVHGYTF. The CDR3 nucleotides read TGTGCCAGCAGTCCCGGGGTCCATGGCTACACCTTC.

The genes are TRBV27 and TRBJ1-6; the match to TRBD1 covers 7 bases. The CDR3 loop spans 15 amino acids. Germline V gene lookup returns CDR1 MNHEY and CDR2 SMNVEV (reference sequence). The V and J ends lost 3 bases and 4 bases, in that order; junction bases with no gene match: 3. CDR3 amino acids: CASSLYRGYNSPLHF. CDR3 nucleotide sequence: TGTGCCAGCAGTTTGTACAGGGGATATAATTCACCCCTCCACTTT.

The rearrangement uses TRBV28 and TRBJ1-2, with 8 bases identical to TRBD1. The germline CDR1 and CDR2 sequences are MDHEN and SYDVKM. The trim removed 5 bases at V and 8 bases at J, leaving 13 bases unmatched. The CDR3 is made up of 15 amino acids. Here the CDR3 DNA reads TGTGCCAGCAGTCCTCGACAGGGGTACGATAGAGGCTACACCTTC. Its protein is CASSPRQGYDRGYTF.

The rearrangement links TRBV24-1 to TRBJ2-1; 13 bases match TRBD2. Germline CDR1 reads KGHDR; CDR2 reads SFDVKD. The junction had 22 bases not matched to a gene; V was cut back by 9 bases and J by 12 bases. This CDR3 spans 18 amino acids. The CDR3 nucleotides read TGTGCCACCTTTGGACAGGGGACTAGCGGGACCTCGGGGGAGGGGCAGTTCTTC. Protein sequence: CATFGQGTSGTSGEGQFF.

V usage is TRBV30 and J usage is TRBJ2-5; TRBD2 aligns across 8 bases. Germline CDR1 GTSNPN, CDR2 SVGIG (reference sequence). J was trimmed by 5 bases and V by 5 bases; bases with no gene match: 13. The CDR3 is 15 residues long. The CDR3 region is CAWQAGAVFTETQYF. The CDR3, as DNA: TGTGCCTGGCAAGCGGGAGCCGTGTTTACTGAGACCCAGTACTTC. Together with reference TRBV30 and TRBJ2-5, the CDR3 gives the full variable domain: SQTIHQWPATLVQPVGSPLSLECTVEGTSNPNLYWYRQAAGRGLQLLFYSVGIGQISSEVPQNLSASRPQDRQFILSSKKLLLSDSGFYLCAWQAGAVFTETQYFGPGTRLLVL.

CDR3 bases: TGTGCCAGTAGCTGGACAGGTTCTCATGAGCAGTTCTTC. It specifies CASSWTGSHEQFF. The rearrangement links TRBV19 to TRBJ2-1; 7 bases match TRBD1. Germline CDR1 LNHDA, CDR2 SQIVND (reference sequence). This CDR3 has 13 residues. After removal of 6 bases from V and 8 bases from J, the junction contained 7 bases not matched to a gene.

The chain couples TRBV19 to TRBJ2-2; 8 bases are shared with TRBD2. Looked up from germline, CDR1 is LNHDA and CDR2 is SQIVND (reference sequence). Unmatched junction bases numbered 7, after V lost 11 bases and J lost 5 bases. The CDR3 length is 13 residues. CDR3 sequence reads: CAAGTRWTGELFF. As DNA, the CDR3 is TGTGCCGCCGGGACTAGATGGACCGGGGAGCTGTTTTTT.

The chain has TRBV18 and TRBJ1-4; a weak D match, TRBD1 (5 bases). Trimming left V 1 base short and J 8 bases short, with 5 bases between. Germline V gene sequence: CDR1 KGHSH, CDR2 LQKENI. The CDR3 has 12 residues. This CDR3 reads CASSPRQEKLFF. In DNA form, the CDR3 reads TGTGCCAGCTCACCACGACAGGAAAAACTGTTTTTT.

The J gene is TRBJ2-6, the V gene TRBV19; 8 bases map to TRBD1. The junction had 9 bases not matched to a gene; V was cut back by 5 bases and J by 0 bases. The CDR3 is made up of 18 amino acids. Per the germline V gene, CDR1 is LNHDA and CDR2 is SQIVND (reference sequence). The CDR3, as DNA: TGTGCCAGTAGTCCCTGGACAGGGAGAGTCTCTGGGGCCAACGTCCTGACTTTC. Residues: CASSPWTGRVSGANVLTF.

The chain employs TRBV19 and TRBJ2-5; 7 bases are shared with TRBD2. Germline-derived CDR1 and CDR2 are LNHDA and SQIVND (reference sequence). This CDR3 is built from 15 residues. With V trimmed by 3 bases and J by 2 bases, 6 bases remained unmatched. For the CDR3, the DNA is TGTGCCAGTAGTATTTATGGGGGACTACAAGAGACCCAGTACTTC. It codes for CASSIYGGLQETQYF.

The chain employs TRBV29-1 and TRBJ2-7; the D is unclear. Per the germline V gene, CDR1 is SQVTM and CDR2 is ANQGSEA. V was clipped by 1 base and J by 0 bases, with 10 bases between them. The CDR3 runs 14 residues. CDR3 residues: CSVEVQKNSYEQYF. The CDR3 DNA reads TGCAGCGTTGAAGTCCAGAAAAACTCCTACGAGCAGTACTTC.

The chain links TRBV25-1 to TRBJ1-4; D remains ambiguous. Trimming took 3 bases from V and 5 from J, leaving 10 bases between them. This CDR3 contains 14 residues. The V gene's germline CDR1 is MGHDK and CDR2 SYGVNS. The CDR3 DNA is TGTGCCAGCAGTGATGCCCGGGAAAATGAAAAACTGTTTTTT. Translating gives CASSDARENEKLFF.

This clone was recorded only once. The V call is TRBV19, the J call TRBJ1-1; the D is unclear. CDR1 and CDR2 (germline): LNHDA, SQIVND (reference sequence). V shed 4 bases and J shed 4 bases, with 7 bases lying between them. The CDR3 runs to 12 residues. The CDR3 spells CASSSYGTEAFF. CDR3 sequence (DNA): TGTGCCAGTAGTAGTTACGGCACTGAAGCTTTCTTT.

The chain is built from TRBV5-3 and TRBJ1-5, with TRBD1 matching 11 bases. TRBV5-3 has ORF status, its function being uncertain. The CDR3 length is 17 residues. V trimming: 4 bases; J trimming: 0 bases; junction bases outside the gene matches: 6. CDR3 bases: TGTGCCAGAAGCCTCGGACAGGGGGCGCGTAGCAATCAGCCCCAGCATTTT. It translates to CARSLGQGARSNQPQHF.

In regard to this clone: The same CDR3 is also encoded by other DNA sequences in this sample. The gene calls are TRBV2 and TRBJ1-5; D is unresolved. The length of the CDR3 is 12 residues. Trimming took off 3 bases at V and 4 bases at J, with 4 bases between the two ends. Per germline, CDR1 SNHLY and CDR2 FYNNEI. The CDR3 loop is CASSDRNQPQHF. The CDR3 DNA follows: TGTGCCAGCAGTGACAGGAATCAGCCCCAGCATTTT.

The table lists this clone with a count of one. The chain couples TRBV2 to TRBJ2-1; no firm D call. The CDR3 loop spans 12 amino acids. The germline CDR1 and CDR2 sequences are SNHLY and FYNNEI. V was shortened by 3 bases and J by 3 bases, with 3 bases between the two germline ends. Here the CDR3 DNA reads TGTGCCAGCAGTGACAGCTACAATGAGCAGTTCTTC. This sequence encodes CASSDSYNEQFF.

This rearrangement joins TRBV11-3 to TRBJ1-1, with D perhaps matching TRBD1 (6 bases). V gave up 5 bases and J gave up 10 bases, with 17 bases separating them. The CDR3 covers 13 residues. The germline CDR1 and CDR2 sequences are SGHNT and YENEEA. The CDR3: CASSAGGGEGAFF. Here the CDR3 DNA reads TGTGCCAGCAGCGCAGGCGGGGGCGAGGGAGCTTTCTTT.

V gene TRBV4-1 combines with J gene TRBJ1-1, with 8 bases aligning to TRBD1. The CDR3 is 16 amino acids. Germline V gene data show CDR1 as MGHRA and CDR2 as YSYEKL. J was trimmed by 3 bases and V by 2 bases; bases with no gene match: 8. CDR3 amino acids: CASSQPRNRGDTEAFF. The CDR3 nucleotides are TGCGCCAGCAGCCAACCCAGAAACAGGGGGGACACTGAAGCTTTCTTT.

CDR3 nucleotide sequence: TGTGCCAGCAGCAAAGGGGGCGCGGGACAAGAGACCCAGTACTTC. It encodes CASSKGGAGQETQYF. The V gene is TRBV21-1, the J gene TRBJ2-5; TRBD2 reflects the table's D call only, with no check against the DNA. TRBV21-1 is a recognized pseudogene. This CDR3 spans 15 amino acids.

The chain has TRBV6-1 and TRBJ1-5, with D tentatively TRBD1 (6 bases). The V gene lost 1 base and the J gene lost 10 bases, with 17 bases spanning the gap. This CDR3 is 15 amino acids long. Germline CDR1 MNHNS, CDR2 SASEGT. CDR3 in DNA: TGTGCCAGCAGTGAAGGTAGGGCAGGGGCGAATCCCCAGCATTTT. Translation gives CASSEGRAGANPQHF.

J is TRBJ1-3 and V is TRBV7-2; the D gene is possibly TRBD1 (5 bases). The CDR3 contains 16 residues. Per germline, CDR1 SGHTA and CDR2 FQGNSA. V was trimmed by 0 bases and J by 4 bases, leaving 13 bases between them. The CDR3 DNA reads as TGTGCCAGCAGCTTAGCAGGGCAGGGTCTAGGAAACACCATATATTTT. Translating gives CASSLAGQGLGNTIYF. The full variable domain, rest sourced from reference TRBV7-2 and TRBJ1-3, is GAGVSQSPSNKVTEKGKDVELRCDPISGHTALYWYRQSLGQGLEFLIYFQGNSAPDKSGLPSDRFSAERTGGSVSTLTIQRTQQEDSAVYLCASSLAGQGLGNTIYFGEGSWLTVV.

The chain has TRBV14 and TRBJ1-2, with 8 bases matching TRBD1. Losses at the gene ends were 0 bases for V and 6 bases for J; bases not matched to a gene: 9. Looked up from germline, CDR1 is SGHDN and CDR2 is FVKESK. The CDR3 extends over 16 amino acids. CDR3 coding DNA: TGTGCCAGCAGCCAAGAATCGTACGCAGGGGGCCATGGCTACACCTTC. Its protein product is CASSQESYAGGHGYTF.